The 32 T cell receptor beta chains below all came from one sample that was sequenced in a study of identifying expanded T cells in peripheral blood. Assay used: immunoSEQ multiplex PCR; TCRdb lists only in-frame clones, some missing. The data show approximately 90,000 clones, with about 85% seen just once and around 4% held by the top ten. Sequenced material: blood. These receptors were collected from a person between 18 and 75 years old in good health.

This clone came up once. The genes are TRBV2 and TRBJ1-6, with 8 bases matching TRBD1. The CDR3 covers 15 residues. CDR1 is SNHLY and CDR2 is FYNNEI in the germline V gene. J was trimmed by 9 bases and V by 6 bases; bases with no gene match: 10. For the CDR3, the DNA is TGTGCCAGCAGGGCCGAGACAGGGGTGGGTTCACCCCTCCACTTT. It encodes CASRAETGVGSPLHF.

The chain has TRBV14 and TRBJ1-4, with D hard to call. V shed 0 bases and J shed 2 bases, with 13 bases lying between them. Looked up from germline, CDR1 is SGHDN and CDR2 is FVKESK. The CDR3 covers 17 residues. The CDR3 protein is CASSQEWAGPTNEKLFF. In nucleotides, the CDR3 is TGTGCCAGCAGCCAAGAATGGGCCGGGCCGACTAATGAAAAACTGTTTTTT.

This clone has more than one count but fewer than ten. The rearrangement uses TRBV21-1 and TRBJ1-5. TRBV21-1 is marked as a pseudogene. The length of the CDR3 is 13 residues. CDR3 region: CATSPGVGQPQHF. CDR3 nucleotide sequence: TGTGCCACCTCCCCCGGGGTGGGACAGCCCCAGCATTTT.

The rearrangement uses TRBV6-6 and TRBJ1-1; D not certain. Trimming removed 4 bases at V and 7 bases at J, with 13 bases between. The CDR3 spans 13 residues. Per the germline V gene, CDR1 is MNHNY and CDR2 is SVGAGI (reference sequence). For the CDR3, the DNA is TGTGCCAGCAGTTTAATGAATCCCCTTGAAGCTTTCTTT. Residues: CASSLMNPLEAFF.

This chain joins TRBV7-9 and TRBJ1-1; tentative D call: TRBD1 (5 bases). Germline-derived CDR1 and CDR2 are SEHNR and FQNEAQ (reference sequence). This CDR3 has 15 amino acids. V lost 1 base to trimming and J lost 6 bases, with 15 bases between them. The chain's CDR3 is CASSLDPGPRPEAFF. The CDR3 DNA is TGTGCCAGCAGCTTAGATCCGGGGCCCCGTCCTGAAGCTTTCTTT.

The V call is TRBV29-1, the J call TRBJ2-1; 8 nucleotides agree with TRBD1. Trimming took 2 bases from V and 1 from J; bases not matched to a gene: 13. Germline V lookup: CDR1 SQVTM, CDR2 ANQGSEA. The CDR3 length is 18 residues. In DNA, the CDR3 is TGCAGCGTTGAACTACCCCAGGGGCAGGGGGCATCCTACAATGAGCAGTTCTTC. It yields the protein CSVELPQGQGASYNEQFF.

The chain joins TRBV5-1 to TRBJ2-1; TRBD2 might be the D (5 bases). This CDR3 contains 14 residues. The V end lost 2 bases, the J end lost 7 bases, and 13 bases lay between the germline ends. The germline gives CDR1 SGHRS, CDR2 YFSETQ. CDR3 region: CASSFGVSGNEQFF. The CDR3 nucleotides are TGCGCCAGCAGCTTCGGGGTCTCCGGAAATGAGCAGTTCTTC.

The gene calls are TRBV6-5 and TRBJ1-1; no definite D call. Germline CDR1 and CDR2: MNHEY and SVGAGI. The CDR3 is 15 amino acids. Between the trimmed V and J ends, which lost 2 bases and 0 bases, there was a span of 10 bases. Here the CDR3 reads CASSYSYNLNTEAFF. For the CDR3, the DNA is TGTGCCAGCAGTTACAGTTACAATCTGAACACTGAAGCTTTCTTT.

This chain links TRBV6-5 with TRBJ1-2, with TRBD1 identical over 8 bases. The J segment lost 7 bases and the V segment lost 6 bases, leaving 13 bases of the junction unmatched. CDR1 and CDR2 (germline): MNHEY, SVGAGI. There are 15 residues in the CDR3. CDR3 loop: CASSTILTGAVGYTF. The CDR3 DNA reads as TGTGCCAGCAGCACGATCTTGACAGGGGCCGTTGGCTACACCTTC.

This clone appeared a single time. This chain joins TRBV9 and TRBJ1-2, with no clear D. This CDR3 is built from 14 residues. CDR1 is SGDLS and CDR2 is YYNGEE in the germline V gene. Trimming pared 5 bases from V and 5 bases from J, leaving 16 bases between. The CDR3 here is CASRPGSGVYGYTF. In DNA form, the CDR3 reads TGTGCCAGCAGACCGGGTAGCGGGGTATATGGCTACACCTTC.

The chain employs TRBV4-1 and TRBJ2-7; D gene ambiguous. Deletions cut 0 bases from V and 0 bases from J, with 9 bases between. The length of the CDR3 is 15 residues. CDR1 is MGHRA, CDR2 YSYEKL, per germline. The CDR3 protein is CASSQERQSSYEQYF. CDR3 DNA sequence: TGCGCCAGCAGCCAAGAGCGTCAGAGCTCCTACGAGCAGTACTTC.

The rearrangement uses TRBV4-3 and TRBJ2-7, with TRBD1 matching 9 bases. The CDR3 extends over 16 amino acids. Looked up from germline, CDR1 is LGHNA and CDR2 is YSLEER. The J segment lost 3 bases and the V segment lost 3 bases, leaving 9 bases of the junction unmatched. This CDR3 is CASSQVDRGSVYEQYF. The CDR3 DNA sequence: TGCGCCAGCAGCCAGGTCGACAGGGGGTCGGTCTACGAGCAGTACTTC.

The chain carries TRBV5-1 and TRBJ2-3, with TRBD1 identical over 8 bases. The CDR3 loop spans 14 amino acids. CDR1 SGHRS and CDR2 YFSETQ come from the germline V gene. Trimming cost V 3 bases and J 5 bases; bases outside gene matches: 5. The CDR3 protein is CASSSGQERDTQYF. The CDR3 DNA reads as TGCGCCAGCAGCTCGGGACAGGAGAGAGATACGCAGTATTTT. Based on the CDR3 plus reference TRBV5-1 and TRBJ2-3, the full variable domain is KAGVTQTPRYLIKTRGQQVTLSCSPISGHRSVSWYQQTPGQGLQFLFEYFSETQRNKGNFPGRFSGRQFSNSRSEMNVSTLELGDSALYLCASSSGQERDTQYFGPGTRLTVL.

This rearrangement joins TRBV28 to TRBJ1-5; no clear D. The CDR3 runs 16 residues. Germline V gene lookup returns CDR1 MDHEN and CDR2 SYDVKM. With 6 bases removed from V and 1 base from J, the gap between germline ends came to 16 bases. CDR3 amino acids: CASSGSGRASNQPQHF. The CDR3 coding sequence is TGTGCCAGCAGCGGATCCGGTAGGGCCAGCAATCAGCCCCAGCATTTT.

This sequence joins TRBV5-6 and TRBJ2-1; D might be TRBD1 or TRBD2, each matching 5 bases. V was clipped by 1 base and J by 6 bases, with 14 bases between them. The CDR3 covers 15 residues. Per the germline V gene, CDR1 is SGHDT and CDR2 is YYEEEE. This chain's CDR3 is CASSLFGGNGNEQFF. In DNA, the CDR3 is TGTGCCAGCAGCTTGTTTGGGGGAAATGGCAATGAGCAGTTCTTC. The full variable domain, in which reference TRBV5-6 and TRBJ2-1 provide the parts outside the CDR3, is DAGVTQSPTHLIKTRGQQVTLRCSPKSGHDTVSWYQQALGQGPQFIFQYYEEEERQRGNFPDRFSGHQFPNYSSELNVNALLLGDSALYLCASSLFGGNGNEQFFGPGTRLTVL.

This sequence joins TRBV7-2 and TRBJ1-2; tentatively, D is TRBD1 (6 bases). The V gene lost 1 base and the J gene lost 4 bases, with 13 bases spanning the gap. This CDR3 contains 15 residues. CDR1 SGHTA and CDR2 FQGNSA come from the germline V gene. The CDR3 protein is CASSLGQGRGYGYTF. The DNA of the CDR3 is TGTGCCAGCAGCTTAGGTCAGGGGAGAGGCTATGGCTACACCTTC.

The rearrangement links TRBV4-3 to TRBJ1-2; TRBD1 agrees at 8 bases. CDR1 is LGHNA, CDR2 YSLEER, per germline. J was trimmed by 4 bases and V by 1 base; bases with no gene match: 5. The CDR3 covers 15 residues. CDR3: CASSQGGTGFYGYTF. Here the CDR3 DNA reads TGCGCCAGCAGCCAAGGGGGGACAGGCTTCTATGGCTACACCTTC.

This clone occurred once. The rearrangement joins TRBV7-9 to TRBJ2-1, with D unclear. The ends were cut back, 2 bases at V and 10 bases at J, with 9 bases in the middle. The CDR3 loop spans 12 amino acids. Germline V gives CDR1 SEHNR, CDR2 FQNEAQ (reference sequence). The CDR3 reads CASSLMLGEQFF. The CDR3 bases are TGTGCCAGCAGCTTAATGTTAGGAGAGCAGTTCTTC. Full variable domain (missing parts from reference TRBV7-9 and TRBJ2-1): DTGVSQNPRHKITKRGQNVTFRCDPISEHNRLYWYRQTLGQGPEFLTYFQNEAQLEKSRLLSDRFSAERPKGSFSTLEIQRTEQGDSAMYLCASSLMLGEQFFGPGTRLTVL.

About this clone: An end of the junction differs from the germline gene, which may be a read error. The chain employs TRBV7-3 and TRBJ1-1; 8 bases agree with TRBD1. This CDR3 has 15 residues. The germline V gene encodes CDR1 SGHTA and CDR2 FQGTGA. The CDR3 is CASSLGQGMNTKAFF. DNA for the CDR3: TGTGCCAGCAGCCTTGGACAGGGCATGAACACTAAAGCTTTCTTT.

This clone was found a few times. This chain uses TRBV18 with TRBJ1-1; possibly TRBD1 for D (5 bases). The germline CDR1 and CDR2 sequences are KGHSH and LQKENI. CDR3 length: 13 residues. V lost 7 bases and J lost 2, with 11 bases in between. CDR3: CASLSGLNTEAFF. The CDR3 DNA is TGTGCCAGCTTATCGGGACTAAACACTGAAGCTTTCTTT.

This clone was observed once. The V call is TRBV2, the J call TRBJ1-3; TRBD1 agrees at 9 bases. CDR3 length equals 17 residues. V trimming: 5 bases; J trimming: 5 bases; junction bases outside the gene matches: 13. Per the germline V gene, CDR1 is SNHLY and CDR2 is FYNNEI. CDR3 protein: CASSPVGQGTPRNTIYF. CDR3 bases: TGTGCCAGCAGTCCTGTGGGACAGGGTACTCCACGAAACACCATATATTTT.

This chain uses TRBV7-2 with TRBJ1-1, with D uncertain. Between the trimmed V and J ends, which lost 5 bases and 0 bases, there was a span of 4 bases. The CDR3 is made up of 12 amino acids. CDR1 is SGHTA and CDR2 is FQGNSA in the germline V gene. In DNA, the CDR3 is TGTGCCAGCAGCCCTATGAACACTGAAGCTTTCTTT. Residues: CASSPMNTEAFF.

This clone has just a few counts. Here the CDR3 reads CSVKTYGDRRANYGYTF. DNA of the CDR3: TGCAGCGTTAAGACTTACGGGGACAGGAGAGCTAACTATGGCTACACCTTC. This sequence joins TRBV29-1 and TRBJ1-2, with 8 bases matching TRBD1. The germline CDR1 and CDR2 sequences are SQVTM and ANQGSEA. The CDR3 extends over 17 amino acids. Trimming at V came to 5 bases and at J to 0 bases, leaving 14 bases not matched to a gene. Variable domain in full (rest from reference TRBV29-1 and TRBJ1-2): SAVISQKPSRDICQRGTSLTIQCQVDSQVTMMFWYRQQPGQSLTLIATANQGSEATYESGFVIDKFPISRPNLTFSTLTVSNMSPEDSSIYLCSVKTYGDRRANYGYTFGSGTRLTVV.

The V and J genes are TRBV10-2 and TRBJ2-1, with 9 positions matching TRBD2. CDR1 is WSHSY, CDR2 SAAADI, per germline. The V gene end was trimmed by 6 bases and the J gene end by 5 bases; junction bases not matched to a gene: 8. The CDR3 has 15 amino acids. For the CDR3, the DNA is TGCGCCAGCAGCCTCAGCGGGGGGCCAAACAATGAGCAGTTCTTC. The encoded protein is CASSLSGGPNNEQFF.

This clone was picked up one time. This sequence joins TRBV7-8 and TRBJ1-6; D gene unclear. Germline CDR1 is SGHVS and CDR2 is FQNEAQ. V lost 4 bases and J lost 0, with 13 bases in between. The CDR3 covers 17 residues. Written as DNA, the CDR3 is TGTGCCAGCAGCTCAACAAGAGTTAGCTCCTATAATTCACCCCTCCACTTT. Its translation is CASSSTRVSSYNSPLHF. The whole variable domain, remainder taken from reference TRBV7-8 and TRBJ1-6, is GAGVSQSPRYKVAKRGQDVALRCDPISGHVSLFWYQQALGQGPEFLTYFQNEAQLDKSGLPSDRFFAERPEGSVSTLKIQRTQQEDSAVYLCASSSTRVSSYNSPLHFGNGTRLTVT.

The rearrangement uses TRBV29-1 and TRBJ2-4; possible D gene TRBD2, 6 bases. The CDR3 runs to 13 residues. The V gene's germline CDR1 is SQVTM and CDR2 ANQGSEA. Trimming removed 4 bases at V and 2 bases at J, with 9 bases between. CDR3 in DNA: TGCAGCGTTGGGGGACTTTCCAAAAACATTCAGTACTTC. Its protein is CSVGGLSKNIQYF.

This chain connects TRBV10-3 to TRBJ2-3; 9 positions match TRBD1. J gave up 3 bases and V 10 bases, and 5 bases lay outside the gene matches. Germline CDR1 and CDR2: ENHRY and SYGVKD. CDR3 length: 13 amino acids. The CDR3 region has the DNA TGTGCCAACGCTGGGACAGGGACAGATACGCAGTATTTT. This sequence encodes CANAGTGTDTQYF.

This clone has a handful of counts. The chain couples TRBV2 to TRBJ1-2; perhaps TRBD1 as D (6 bases). The CDR3 runs 13 residues. Looked up from germline, CDR1 is SNHLY and CDR2 is FYNNEI. V lost 9 bases to trimming and J lost 4 bases, with 15 bases between them. This CDR3 is CASTSDRLYGYTF. The CDR3 bases are TGTGCCAGTACGTCGGACAGACTCTATGGCTACACCTTC.

The rearrangement joins TRBV18 to TRBJ1-2; 10 bases map to TRBD1. The CDR3 consists of 17 residues. Germline V gives CDR1 KGHSH, CDR2 LQKENI. With V trimmed by 2 bases and J by 4 bases, 10 bases remained unmatched. The DNA of the CDR3 is TGTGCCAGCTCACCAAACCGGGACAGGGGATCGGTCTATGGCTACACCTTC. This sequence encodes CASSPNRDRGSVYGYTF.

The chain carries TRBV9 and TRBJ2-7; 8 bases are a match to TRBD2. Germline assignment: CDR1 SGDLS and CDR2 YYNGEE. The V and J ends lost 0 bases and 0 bases, in that order; junction bases with no gene match: 2. CDR3 size: 15 residues. CDR3 residues: CASSVEGTSSYEQYF. CDR3 DNA: TGTGCCAGCAGCGTAGAGGGGACTAGCTCCTACGAGCAGTACTTC.

The J gene is TRBJ2-5, the V gene TRBV6-5, with 10 bases matching TRBD2. The V gene end was trimmed by 4 bases and the J gene end by 5 bases; junction bases not matched to a gene: 7. In germline, CDR1 is MNHEY, CDR2 SVGAGI. This CDR3 region has 15 residues. This chain's CDR3 is CASSSASGGRETQYF. The CDR3 region has the DNA TGTGCCAGCAGTTCCGCTAGCGGGGGACGGGAGACCCAGTACTTC.

This clone turned up a few times. The J gene is TRBJ2-3, the V gene TRBV7-6; either TRBD1 or TRBD2 may fit D (5 bases each). V was trimmed by 0 bases and J by 2 bases, leaving 18 bases between them. CDR1 is SGHVS and CDR2 is FNYEAQ in the germline V gene. CDR3 size: 18 residues. The CDR3 nucleotides read TGTGCCAGCAGCTTAGCTTTTCAAGAGGGGTCCTACACAGATACGCAGTATTTT. Amino acids: CASSLAFQEGSYTDTQYF.